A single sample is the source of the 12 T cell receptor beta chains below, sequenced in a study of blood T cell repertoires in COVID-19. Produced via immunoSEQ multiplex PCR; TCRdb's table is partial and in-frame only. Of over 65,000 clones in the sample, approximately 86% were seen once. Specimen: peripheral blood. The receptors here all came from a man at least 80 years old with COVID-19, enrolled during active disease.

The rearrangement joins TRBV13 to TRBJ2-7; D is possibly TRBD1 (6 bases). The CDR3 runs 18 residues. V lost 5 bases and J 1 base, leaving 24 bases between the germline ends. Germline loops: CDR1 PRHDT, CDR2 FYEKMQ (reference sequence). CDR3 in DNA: TGTGCCAGCAGCCTGTCGCCGAGGACAGAAAAATTTTCCTACGAGCAGTACTTC. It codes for CASSLSPRTEKFSYEQYF.

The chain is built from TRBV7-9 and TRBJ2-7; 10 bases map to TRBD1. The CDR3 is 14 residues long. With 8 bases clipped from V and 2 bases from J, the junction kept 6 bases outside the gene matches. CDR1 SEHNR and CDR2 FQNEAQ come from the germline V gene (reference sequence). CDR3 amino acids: CASDGQGVTYEQYF. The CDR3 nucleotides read TGTGCCAGCGACGGACAGGGGGTCACCTACGAGCAGTACTTC. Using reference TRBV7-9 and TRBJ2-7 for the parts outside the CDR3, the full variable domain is DTGVSQNPRHKITKRGQNVTFRCDPISEHNRLYWYRQTLGQGPEFLTYFQNEAQLEKSRLLSDRFSAERPKGSFSTLEIQRTEQGDSAMYLCASDGQGVTYEQYFGPGTRLTVT.

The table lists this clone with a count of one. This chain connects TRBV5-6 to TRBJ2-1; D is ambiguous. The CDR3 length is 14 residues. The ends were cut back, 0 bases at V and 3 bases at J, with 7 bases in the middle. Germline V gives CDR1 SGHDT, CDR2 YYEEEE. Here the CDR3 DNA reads TGTGCCAGCAGCTTGGGACAATTCTACAATGAGCAGTTCTTC. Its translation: CASSLGQFYNEQFF.

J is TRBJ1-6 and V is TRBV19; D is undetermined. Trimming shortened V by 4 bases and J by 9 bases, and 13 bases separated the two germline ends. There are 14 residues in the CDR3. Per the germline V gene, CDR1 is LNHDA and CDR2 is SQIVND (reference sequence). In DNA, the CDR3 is TGTGCCAGTAGTAGCGGTGCCCGGGGTTCACCCCTCCACTTT. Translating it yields CASSSGARGSPLHF.

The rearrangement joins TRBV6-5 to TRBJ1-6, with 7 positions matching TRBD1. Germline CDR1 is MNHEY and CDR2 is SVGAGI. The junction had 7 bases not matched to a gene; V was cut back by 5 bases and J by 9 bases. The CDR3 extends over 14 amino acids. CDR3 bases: TGTGCCAGCAGTATGGGGACAGAAATTTCACCCCTCCACTTT. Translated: CASSMGTEISPLHF.

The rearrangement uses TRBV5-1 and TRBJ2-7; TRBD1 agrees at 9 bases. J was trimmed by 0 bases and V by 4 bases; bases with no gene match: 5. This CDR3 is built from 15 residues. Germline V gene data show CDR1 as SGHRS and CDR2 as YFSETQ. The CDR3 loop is CASSSRTGVSYEQYF. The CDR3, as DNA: TGCGCCAGCAGCAGTCGGACAGGGGTCTCCTACGAGCAGTACTTC.

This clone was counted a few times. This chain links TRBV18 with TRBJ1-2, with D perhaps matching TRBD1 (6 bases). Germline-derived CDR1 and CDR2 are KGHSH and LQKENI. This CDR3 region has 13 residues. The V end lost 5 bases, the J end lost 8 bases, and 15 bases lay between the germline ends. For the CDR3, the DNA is TGTGCCAGCTCAGACCGACAGGACCCGGGCTACACCTTC. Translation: CASSDRQDPGYTF. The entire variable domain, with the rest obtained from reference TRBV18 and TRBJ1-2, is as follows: NAGVMQNPRHLVRRRGQEARLRCSPMKGHSHVYWYRQLPEEGLKFMVYLQKENIIDESGMPKERFSAEFPKEGPSILRIQQVVRGDSAAYFCASSDRQDPGYTFGSGTRLTVV.

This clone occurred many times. The CDR3 DNA sequence: TGTGCCAGCAGGCTTCGACAGGCGAGCTCCTACGAGCAGTACTTC. Its translation: CASRLRQASSYEQYF. V is TRBV6-5 and J is TRBJ2-7, with D possibly being TRBD1 (6 bases). The V gene lost 6 bases and the J gene lost 0 bases, with 15 bases spanning the gap. The germline gives CDR1 MNHEY, CDR2 SVGAGI. The CDR3 has 15 residues.

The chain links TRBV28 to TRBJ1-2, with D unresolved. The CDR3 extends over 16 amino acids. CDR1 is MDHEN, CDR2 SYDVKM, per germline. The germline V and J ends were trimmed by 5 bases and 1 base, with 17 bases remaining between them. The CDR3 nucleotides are TGTGCCAGCAGTCCTTATACCTGGAGGGATAACTATGGCTACACCTTC. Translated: CASSPYTWRDNYGYTF.

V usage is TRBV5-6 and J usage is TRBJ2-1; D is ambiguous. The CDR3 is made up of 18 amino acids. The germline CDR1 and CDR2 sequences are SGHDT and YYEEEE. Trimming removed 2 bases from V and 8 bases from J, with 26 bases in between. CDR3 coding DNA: TGTGCCAGCAGCTTATTGAGTATTTCTGGAACCAGACTGTATGAGCAGTTCTTC. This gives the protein CASSLLSISGTRLYEQFF.

DNA for the CDR3: TGTGCCAGCAGCTCCCTGGCGGGGGGGATCCAAGAGACCCAGTACTTC. Encoded protein: CASSSLAGGIQETQYF. This chain joins TRBV5-6 and TRBJ2-5; 9 nucleotides align to TRBD2. The CDR3 is 16 amino acids. V was clipped by 3 bases and J by 1 base; unmatched bases: 7. Looked up from germline, CDR1 is SGHDT and CDR2 is YYEEEE.

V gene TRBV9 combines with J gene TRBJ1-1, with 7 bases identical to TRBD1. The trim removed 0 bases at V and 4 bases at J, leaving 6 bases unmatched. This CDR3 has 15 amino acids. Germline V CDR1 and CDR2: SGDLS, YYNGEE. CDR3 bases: TGTGCCAGCAGCGTAGGGACAGGCCACTCCACTGAAGCTTTCTTT. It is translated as CASSVGTGHSTEAFF.